This TCR beta chain was sequenced in a study of shared clonotypes between healthy human individuals. The method was immunoSEQ multiplex PCR; TCRdb's version includes in-frame clones alone and lacks a portion of them. The sample lists about 1 million clones, around 76% occurring once. Germline CDR1 reads DFQATT; CDR2 reads SNEGSKA (reference sequence). V was shortened by 6 bases and J by 8 bases, with 13 bases between the two germline ends. The CDR3 spans 11 residues. This TCR was sampled from a man younger than 30 in good health. Sequencing was done on a sample of memory CD4+ T cells sorted from blood. Described subset: CD45RA-negative fraction. This chain links TRBV20-1 with TRBJ1-2, with D maybe TRBD1 (6 bases). The CDR3 sequence is CSALGGRGYTF. The CDR3 DNA reads as TGCAGTGCCCTCGGGGGGCGGGGCTACACCTTC.